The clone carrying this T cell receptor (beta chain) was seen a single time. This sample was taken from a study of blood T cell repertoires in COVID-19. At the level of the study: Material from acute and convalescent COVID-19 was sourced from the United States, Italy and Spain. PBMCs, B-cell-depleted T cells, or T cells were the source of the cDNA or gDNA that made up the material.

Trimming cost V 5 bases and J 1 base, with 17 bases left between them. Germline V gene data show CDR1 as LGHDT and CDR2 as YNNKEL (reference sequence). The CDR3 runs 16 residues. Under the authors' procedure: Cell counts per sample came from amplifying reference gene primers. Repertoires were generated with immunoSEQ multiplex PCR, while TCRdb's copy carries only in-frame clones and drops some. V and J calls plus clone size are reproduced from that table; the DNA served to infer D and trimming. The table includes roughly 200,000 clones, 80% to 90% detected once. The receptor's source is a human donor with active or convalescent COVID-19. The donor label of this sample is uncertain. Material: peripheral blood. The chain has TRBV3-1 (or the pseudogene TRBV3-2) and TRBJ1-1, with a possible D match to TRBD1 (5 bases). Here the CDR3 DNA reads TGTGCCAGCAGCTCGGAAAAAGGAGACAGGAACACTGAAGCTTTCTTT. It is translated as CASSSEKGDRNTEAFF.